What follows are 17 T cell receptor beta chains derived from one specimen sequenced in a study of blood T cell repertoires in COVID-19. Assay used: immunoSEQ multiplex PCR; TCRdb lists only in-frame clones, some missing. The profile shows more than 200,000 clones, around 87% of them singletons. What was sequenced was PBMCs or T cells enriched from blood (not recorded which). The receptor source for this set is a woman aged 45-65 years who had recovered from COVID-19.

V is TRBV19 and J is TRBJ2-7; D unresolved. CDR1 and CDR2 (germline): LNHDA, SQIVND (reference sequence). The CDR3 is 17 amino acids. V dropped 2 bases and J dropped 1 base, with 18 bases sitting between them. The CDR3, as DNA: TGTGCCAGTAGTATATCATTCGAAGACATCCCATCCTACGAGCAGTACTTC. Residues: CASSISFEDIPSYEQYF.

The rearrangement links TRBV7-2 to TRBJ2-7, with 7 bases lining up with TRBD2. Losses at the gene ends were 0 bases for V and 0 bases for J; bases not matched to a gene: 2. The length of the CDR3 is 15 residues. The germline gives CDR1 SGHTA, CDR2 FQGNSA. The CDR3 DNA follows: TGTGCCAGCAGCTTAGCAGCGGGGCGCTCCTACGAGCAGTACTTC. As protein: CASSLAAGRSYEQYF. The whole variable domain, filled in from reference TRBV7-2 and TRBJ2-7, reads GAGVSQSPSNKVTEKGKDVELRCDPISGHTALYWYRQSLGQGLEFLIYFQGNSAPDKSGLPSDRFSAERTGGSVSTLTIQRTQQEDSAVYLCASSLAAGRSYEQYFGPGTRLTVT.

This clone was recorded once. J is TRBJ1-2 and V is TRBV28, with D perhaps matching TRBD1 (6 bases). Trimming pared 2 bases from V and 4 bases from J, leaving 20 bases between. The CDR3 extends over 17 amino acids. Germline CDR1 and CDR2: MDHEN and SYDVKM. As DNA, the CDR3 is TGTGCCAGCAGTTTAAATCAGGACAGAAAGTTATTCTATGGCTACACCTTC. Protein product: CASSLNQDRKLFYGYTF.

The rearrangement links TRBV6-2 or TRBV6-3 to TRBJ2-2; 7 positions agree with TRBD1. The V and J ends lost 2 bases and 3 bases, in that order; junction bases with no gene match: 0. CDR3 length: 14 residues. Germline V gene lookup returns CDR1 MNHEY and CDR2 SVGEGT. CDR3 DNA: TGTGCCAGCAGTTACAGGGGGCACACCGGGGAGCTGTTTTTT. It is translated as CASSYRGHTGELFF.

This clone was seen a few times. V and J are TRBV18 and TRBJ1-4, with a weak D call TRBD1 (6 bases). CDR3 length: 14 residues. Germline values: CDR1 KGHSH, CDR2 LQKENI. V was pared by 4 bases and J by 5 bases, with 11 bases between. The CDR3 DNA sequence: TGTGCCAGCTCACTGACAGGAGCCAATGAAAAACTGTTTTTT. Its protein is CASSLTGANEKLFF.

The V and J genes are TRBV29-1 and TRBJ1-2, with a weak D call TRBD1 (6 bases). The V gene lost 6 bases and the J gene lost 0 bases, with 8 bases spanning the gap. This CDR3 is 12 amino acids long. Germline CDR1 reads SQVTM; CDR2 reads ANQGSEA. This CDR3 is CSVQGTNYGYTF. The CDR3 DNA sequence: TGCAGCGTGCAGGGGACTAACTATGGCTACACCTTC. Variable domain in full (rest from reference TRBV29-1 and TRBJ1-2): SAVISQKPSRDICQRGTSLTIQCQVDSQVTMMFWYRQQPGQSLTLIATANQGSEATYESGFVIDKFPISRPNLTFSTLTVSNMSPEDSSIYLCSVQGTNYGYTFGSGTRLTVV.

V usage is TRBV4-2 and J usage is TRBJ2-5, with TRBD2 identical over 10 bases. Germline lookup yields CDR1 LGHNA and CDR2 YNFKEQ. Trimming at V came to 0 bases and at J to 2 bases, leaving 6 bases not matched to a gene. There are 17 residues in the CDR3. CDR3 DNA sequence: TGTGCCAGCAGCCAAGATTTGCTAGCGGGAGAACAAGAGACCCAGTACTTC. It codes for CASSQDLLAGEQETQYF.

The gene calls are TRBV30 and TRBJ2-3; 8 positions match TRBD1. The germline CDR1 and CDR2 sequences are GTSNPN and SVGIG (reference sequence). The CDR3 extends over 15 amino acids. The V and J ends lost 2 bases and 4 bases, in that order; junction bases with no gene match: 8. The CDR3 region is CAWSRDRQGADTQYF. For the CDR3, the DNA is TGTGCCTGGAGTCGGGACAGGCAGGGGGCAGATACGCAGTATTTT.

The chain is built from TRBV10-3 and TRBJ1-2, with D unresolved. Germline CDR1 is ENHRY and CDR2 is SYGVKD. The CDR3 loop spans 14 amino acids. Between the trimmed V and J ends, which lost 2 bases and 0 bases, there was a span of 7 bases. Here the CDR3 reads CAISENSANYGYTF. CDR3 in DNA: TGTGCCATCAGTGAGAATTCAGCTAACTATGGCTACACCTTC.

This chain connects TRBV7-3 to TRBJ2-7; 8 bases are a match to TRBD2. Germline assignment: CDR1 SGHTA and CDR2 FQGTGA. CDR3 length: 16 residues. The V and J ends lost 5 bases and 4 bases, in that order; junction bases with no gene match: 13. As DNA, the CDR3 is TGTGCCAGCAGCCCGGGTAGTAGCGGGATGGGGTACGAGCAGTACTTC. Encoded protein: CASSPGSSGMGYEQYF.

This sequence joins TRBV19 and TRBJ2-3; D is ambiguous. CDR1 and CDR2 (germline): LNHDA, SQIVND (reference sequence). The CDR3 loop spans 14 amino acids. The V end was cut by 3 bases, the J end by 0 bases, with 7 bases between. This chain's CDR3 is CASSMESSTDTQYF. The CDR3 DNA follows: TGTGCCAGTAGTATGGAGTCTAGCACAGATACGCAGTATTTT.

V and J are TRBV19 and TRBJ2-3; maybe TRBD2 (5 bases). CDR3 length equals 16 residues. The V end lost 5 bases, the J end lost 1 base, and 16 bases lay between the germline ends. CDR1 LNHDA and CDR2 SQIVND come from the germline V gene (reference sequence). The DNA for the CDR3 is TGTGCCAGTAGTCTAAGAAGCGGAGGACGCACAGATACGCAGTATTTT. Translation gives CASSLRSGGRTDTQYF.

This sequence joins TRBV7-9 and TRBJ2-4; TRBD2 might be the D (6 bases). The V gene's germline CDR1 is SEHNR and CDR2 FQNEAQ (reference sequence). The CDR3 extends over 14 amino acids. The ends were cut back, 5 bases at V and 8 bases at J, with 16 bases in the middle. The CDR3 here is CASSNSGSKDIQYF. The DNA of the CDR3 is TGTGCCAGCAGCAACTCCGGGAGTAAGGACATTCAGTACTTC.

The rearrangement uses TRBV5-1 and TRBJ1-2, with 7 bases aligning to TRBD1. This CDR3 spans 16 amino acids. V trimming: 4 bases; J trimming: 7 bases; junction bases outside the gene matches: 16. Germline lookup yields CDR1 SGHRS and CDR2 YFSETQ. This chain's CDR3 is CASSPEQGTSGGGYTF. DNA for the CDR3: TGCGCCAGCAGCCCAGAACAGGGGACCTCCGGCGGTGGCTACACCTTC.

This chain joins TRBV4-3 and TRBJ1-6, with a tentative D call TRBD1 (6 bases). This CDR3 has 15 amino acids. Trimming removed 2 bases from V and 8 bases from J, with 13 bases in between. Germline V CDR1 and CDR2: LGHNA, YSLEER. Here the CDR3 reads CASSQMAGVDSPLHF. The DNA for the CDR3 is TGCGCCAGCAGCCAAATGGCAGGGGTTGATTCACCCCTCCACTTT.

This rearrangement joins TRBV9 to TRBJ2-2, with 8 bases fitting TRBD2. Germline-derived CDR1 and CDR2 are SGDLS and YYNGEE. There are 17 residues in the CDR3. Trimming at V came to 0 bases and at J to 1 base, leaving 5 bases not matched to a gene. CDR3 region: CASSVAGRVRNTGELFF. DNA for the CDR3: TGTGCCAGCAGCGTAGCCGGGAGGGTGAGGAACACCGGGGAGCTGTTTTTT.

The genes are TRBV4-1 and TRBJ1-1, with D maybe TRBD1 (6 bases). The germline V and J ends were trimmed by 0 bases and 4 bases, with 15 bases remaining between them. The germline V gene encodes CDR1 MGHRA and CDR2 YSYEKL. The CDR3 is 16 amino acids. The CDR3 DNA is TGCGCCAGCAGCCAAGAATCTCCCAGGGGCGGCACTGAAGCTTTCTTT. It yields the protein CASSQESPRGGTEAFF.